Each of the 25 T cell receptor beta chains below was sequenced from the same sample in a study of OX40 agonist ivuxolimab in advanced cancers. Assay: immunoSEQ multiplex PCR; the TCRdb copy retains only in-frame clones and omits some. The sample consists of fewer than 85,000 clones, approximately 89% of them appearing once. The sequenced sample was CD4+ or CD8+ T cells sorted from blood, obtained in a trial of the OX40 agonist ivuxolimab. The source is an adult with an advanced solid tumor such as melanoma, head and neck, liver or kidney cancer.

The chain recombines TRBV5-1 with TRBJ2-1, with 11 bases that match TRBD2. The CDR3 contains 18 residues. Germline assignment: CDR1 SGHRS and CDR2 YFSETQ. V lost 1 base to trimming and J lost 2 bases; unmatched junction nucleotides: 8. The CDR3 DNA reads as TGCGCCAGCAGCTTGACTAGCGGGGGTGAGGCCCCCTACAATGAGCAGTTCTTC. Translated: CASSLTSGGEAPYNEQFF.

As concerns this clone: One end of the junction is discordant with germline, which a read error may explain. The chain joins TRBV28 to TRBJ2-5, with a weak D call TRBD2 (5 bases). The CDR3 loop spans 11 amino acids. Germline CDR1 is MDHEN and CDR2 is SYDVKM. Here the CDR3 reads CVSGLGETQYF. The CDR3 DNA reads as TGTGTCAGCGGCCTTGGGGAGACCCAGTACTTC.

The CDR3, as DNA: TGTGCCAGCACGAGGGGGGGCACAGATACGCAGTATTTT. Its translation: CASTRGGTDTQYF. The J gene is TRBJ2-3, the V gene TRBV28; D might be TRBD1 or TRBD2, each matching 6 bases. The CDR3 has 13 residues. Germline assignment: CDR1 MDHEN and CDR2 SYDVKM. V shed 7 bases and J shed 1 base, with 9 bases lying between them.

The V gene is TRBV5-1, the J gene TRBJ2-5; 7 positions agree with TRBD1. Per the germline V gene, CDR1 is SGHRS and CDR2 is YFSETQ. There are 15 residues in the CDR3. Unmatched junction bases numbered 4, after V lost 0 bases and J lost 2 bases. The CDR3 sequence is CASSLEGQKQETQYF. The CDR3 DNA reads TGCGCCAGCAGCTTGGAGGGACAGAAACAAGAGACCCAGTACTTC.

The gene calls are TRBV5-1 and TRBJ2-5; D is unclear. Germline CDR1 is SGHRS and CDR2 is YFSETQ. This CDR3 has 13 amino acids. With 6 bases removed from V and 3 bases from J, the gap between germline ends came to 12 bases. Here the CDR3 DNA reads TGCGCCAGCACTCCGGGTGGGGAAGAGACCCAGTACTTC. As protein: CASTPGGEETQYF.

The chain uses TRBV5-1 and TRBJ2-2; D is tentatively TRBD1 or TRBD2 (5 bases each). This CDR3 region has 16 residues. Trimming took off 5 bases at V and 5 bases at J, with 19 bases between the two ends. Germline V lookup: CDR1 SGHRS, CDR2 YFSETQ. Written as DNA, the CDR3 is TGCGCCAGCAGAAATTGGTGGGGGATTGAAACCGGGGAGCTGTTTTTT. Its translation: CASRNWWGIETGELFF. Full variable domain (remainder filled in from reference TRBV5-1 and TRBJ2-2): KAGVTQTPRYLIKTRGQQVTLSCSPISGHRSVSWYQQTPGQGLQFLFEYFSETQRNKGNFPGRFSGRQFSNSRSEMNVSTLELGDSALYLCASRNWWGIETGELFFGEGSRLTVL.

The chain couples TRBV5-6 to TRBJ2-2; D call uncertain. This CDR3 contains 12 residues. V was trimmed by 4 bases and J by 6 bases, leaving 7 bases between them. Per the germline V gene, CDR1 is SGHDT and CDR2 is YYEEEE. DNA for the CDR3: TGTGCCAGCAGCCCGCTAGCCGGGGAGCTGTTTTTT. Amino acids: CASSPLAGELFF.

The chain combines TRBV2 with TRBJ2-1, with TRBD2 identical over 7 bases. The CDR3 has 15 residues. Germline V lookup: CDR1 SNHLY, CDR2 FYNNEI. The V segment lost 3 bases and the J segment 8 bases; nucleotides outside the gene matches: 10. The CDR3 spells CASSDRASGLHEQFF. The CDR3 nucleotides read TGTGCCAGCAGTGATCGGGCTAGCGGCCTACATGAGCAGTTCTTC.

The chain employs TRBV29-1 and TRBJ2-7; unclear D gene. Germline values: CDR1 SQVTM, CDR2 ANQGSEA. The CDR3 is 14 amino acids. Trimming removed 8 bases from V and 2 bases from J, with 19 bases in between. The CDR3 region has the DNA TGCAGCATTCGAGGACCGACCGGCCCCTACGAGCAGTACTTC. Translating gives CSIRGPTGPYEQYF.

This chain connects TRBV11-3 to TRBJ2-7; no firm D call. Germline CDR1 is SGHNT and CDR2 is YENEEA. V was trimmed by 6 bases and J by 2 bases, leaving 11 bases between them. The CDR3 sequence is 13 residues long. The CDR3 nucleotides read TGTGCCAGCAGTGGTCAGTGGGCCTACGAGCAGTACTTC. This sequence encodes CASSGQWAYEQYF.

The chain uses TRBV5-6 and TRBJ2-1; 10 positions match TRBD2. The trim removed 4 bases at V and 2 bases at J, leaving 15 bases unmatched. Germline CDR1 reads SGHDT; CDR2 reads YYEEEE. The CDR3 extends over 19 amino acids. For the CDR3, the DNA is TGTGCCAGCAGCACAACGTGGCTAGCGGGGGATACGACCTACAATGAGCAGTTCTTC. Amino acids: CASSTTWLAGDTTYNEQFF.

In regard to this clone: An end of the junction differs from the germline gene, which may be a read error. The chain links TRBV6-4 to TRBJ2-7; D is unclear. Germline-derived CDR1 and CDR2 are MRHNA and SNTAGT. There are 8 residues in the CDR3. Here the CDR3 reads CASSDSTF. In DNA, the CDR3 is TGTGCCAGCAGTGACTCGACCTTC.

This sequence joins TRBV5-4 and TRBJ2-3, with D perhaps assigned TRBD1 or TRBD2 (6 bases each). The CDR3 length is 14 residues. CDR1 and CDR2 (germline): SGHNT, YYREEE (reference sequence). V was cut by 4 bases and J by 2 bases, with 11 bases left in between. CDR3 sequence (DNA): TGTGCCAGCAGCGGAGGGGGAGACACAGATACGCAGTATTTT. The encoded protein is CASSGGGDTDTQYF. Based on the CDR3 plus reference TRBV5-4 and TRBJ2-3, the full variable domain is ETGVTQSPTHLIKTRGQQVTLRCSSQSGHNTVSWYQQALGQGPQFIFQYYREEENGRGNFPPRFSGLQFPNYSSELNVNALELDDSALYLCASSGGGDTDTQYFGPGTRLTVL.

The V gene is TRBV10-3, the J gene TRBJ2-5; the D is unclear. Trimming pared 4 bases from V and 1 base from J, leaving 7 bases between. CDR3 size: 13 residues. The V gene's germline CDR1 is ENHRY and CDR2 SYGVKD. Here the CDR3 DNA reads TGTGCCATCAGTGTCGACTTCCAAGAGACCCAGTACTTC. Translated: CAISVDFQETQYF.

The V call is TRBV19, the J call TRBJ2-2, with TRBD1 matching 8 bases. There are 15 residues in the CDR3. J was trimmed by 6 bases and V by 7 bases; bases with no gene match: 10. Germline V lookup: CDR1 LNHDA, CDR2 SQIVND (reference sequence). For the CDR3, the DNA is TGTGCCAGTACCTTGACAGGGGTTGGCGCCGGGGAGCTGTTTTTT. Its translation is CASTLTGVGAGELFF.

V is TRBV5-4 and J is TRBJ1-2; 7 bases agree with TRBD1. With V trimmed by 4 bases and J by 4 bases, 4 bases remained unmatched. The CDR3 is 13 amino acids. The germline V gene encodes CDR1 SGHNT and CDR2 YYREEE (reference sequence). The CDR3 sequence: CASSANRGYGYTF. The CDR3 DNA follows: TGTGCCAGCAGCGCCAACAGGGGCTATGGCTACACCTTC.

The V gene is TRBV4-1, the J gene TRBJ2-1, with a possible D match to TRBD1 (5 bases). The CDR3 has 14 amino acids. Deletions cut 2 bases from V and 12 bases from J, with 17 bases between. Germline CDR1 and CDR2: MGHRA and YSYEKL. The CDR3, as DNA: TGCGCCAGCAGCCAACCGACAGCCGGGTTTAGGCAGTTCTTC. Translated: CASSQPTAGFRQFF.

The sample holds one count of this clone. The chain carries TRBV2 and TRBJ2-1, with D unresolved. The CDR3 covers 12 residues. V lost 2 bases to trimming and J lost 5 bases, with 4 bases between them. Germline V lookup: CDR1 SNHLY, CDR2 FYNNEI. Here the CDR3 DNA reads TGTGCCAGCAGTGAACTTAACAATGAGCAGTTCTTC. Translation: CASSELNNEQFF.

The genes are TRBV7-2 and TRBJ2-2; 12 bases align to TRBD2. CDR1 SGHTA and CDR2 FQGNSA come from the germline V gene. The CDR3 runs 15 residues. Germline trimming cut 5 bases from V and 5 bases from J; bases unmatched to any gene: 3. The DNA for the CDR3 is TGTGCCAGCAGCACACTAGCGGGAGGTACCGGGGAGCTGTTTTTT. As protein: CASSTLAGGTGELFF.

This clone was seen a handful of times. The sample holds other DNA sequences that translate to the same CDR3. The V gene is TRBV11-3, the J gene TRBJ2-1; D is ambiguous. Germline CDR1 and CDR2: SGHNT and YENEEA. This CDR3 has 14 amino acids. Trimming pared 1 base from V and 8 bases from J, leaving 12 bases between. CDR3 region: CASSLVAGSDEQFF. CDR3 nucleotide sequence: TGTGCCAGCAGCTTAGTTGCCGGTTCGGATGAGCAGTTCTTC. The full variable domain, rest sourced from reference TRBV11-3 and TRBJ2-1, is EAGVVQSPRYKIIEKKQPVAFWCNPISGHNTLYWYLQNLGQGPELLIRYENEEAVDDSQLPKDRFSAERLKGVDSTLKIQPAELGDSAVYLCASSLVAGSDEQFFGPGTRLTVL.

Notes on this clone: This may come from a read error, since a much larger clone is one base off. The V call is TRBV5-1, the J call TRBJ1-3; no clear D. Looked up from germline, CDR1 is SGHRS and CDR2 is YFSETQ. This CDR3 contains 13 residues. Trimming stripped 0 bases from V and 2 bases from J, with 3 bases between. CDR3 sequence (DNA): TGCGCCAGCAGCTTGGACCCTGGAAACACCATATATTTT. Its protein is CASSLDPGNTIYF.

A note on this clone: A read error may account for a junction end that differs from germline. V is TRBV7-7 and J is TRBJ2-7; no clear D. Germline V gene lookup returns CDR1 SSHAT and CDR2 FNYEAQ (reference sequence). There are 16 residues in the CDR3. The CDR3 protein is CASSPRPDTVSYEQYF. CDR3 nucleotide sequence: TGTGCTAGCAGCCCGCGTCCGGATACAGTCAGCTACGAGCAGTACTTC.

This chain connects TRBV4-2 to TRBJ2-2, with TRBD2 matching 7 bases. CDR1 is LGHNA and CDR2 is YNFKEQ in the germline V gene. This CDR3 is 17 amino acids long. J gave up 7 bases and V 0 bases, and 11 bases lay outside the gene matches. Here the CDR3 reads CASSQDWGGISGGELFF. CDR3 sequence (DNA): TGTGCCAGCAGCCAAGATTGGGGAGGGATCAGTGGCGGGGAGCTGTTTTTT.

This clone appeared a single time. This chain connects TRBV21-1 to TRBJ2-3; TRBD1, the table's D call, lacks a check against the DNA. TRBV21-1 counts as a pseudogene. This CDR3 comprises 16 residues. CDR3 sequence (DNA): TGTGCCAGCACTATACGAGGGGGAGAGAGCACAGATACGCAGTATTTT. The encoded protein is CASTIRGGESTDTQYF.

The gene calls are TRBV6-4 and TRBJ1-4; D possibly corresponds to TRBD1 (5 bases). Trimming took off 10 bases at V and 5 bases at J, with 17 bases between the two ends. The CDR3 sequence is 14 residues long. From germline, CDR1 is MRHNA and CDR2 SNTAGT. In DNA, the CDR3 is TGTGCCACCGGTCAGGGAACCCAGAATGAAAAACTGTTTTTT. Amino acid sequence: CATGQGTQNEKLFF.